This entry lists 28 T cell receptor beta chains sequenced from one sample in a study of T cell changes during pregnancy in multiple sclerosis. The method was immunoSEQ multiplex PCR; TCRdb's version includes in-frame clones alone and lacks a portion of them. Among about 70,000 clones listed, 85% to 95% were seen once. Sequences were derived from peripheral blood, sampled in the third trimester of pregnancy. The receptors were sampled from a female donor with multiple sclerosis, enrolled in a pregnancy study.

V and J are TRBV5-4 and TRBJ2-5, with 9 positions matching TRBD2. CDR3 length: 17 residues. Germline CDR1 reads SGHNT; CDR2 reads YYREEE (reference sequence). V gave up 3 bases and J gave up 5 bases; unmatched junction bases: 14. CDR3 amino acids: CASSSAPLAGEDETQYF. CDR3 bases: TGTGCCAGCAGCTCGGCGCCGTTAGCGGGAGAGGATGAGACCCAGTACTTC.

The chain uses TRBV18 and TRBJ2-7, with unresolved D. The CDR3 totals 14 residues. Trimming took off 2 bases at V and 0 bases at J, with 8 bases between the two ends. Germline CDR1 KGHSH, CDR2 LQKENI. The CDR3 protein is CASSPIVVSYEQYF. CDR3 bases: TGTGCCAGCTCACCAATAGTAGTCTCCTACGAGCAGTACTTC.

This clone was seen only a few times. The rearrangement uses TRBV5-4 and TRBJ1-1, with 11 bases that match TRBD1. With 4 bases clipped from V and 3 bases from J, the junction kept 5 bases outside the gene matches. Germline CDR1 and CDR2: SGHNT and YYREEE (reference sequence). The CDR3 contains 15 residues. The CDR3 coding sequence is TGTGCCAGCAGCGAGGGACAGGGGGTTCACACTGAAGCTTTCTTT. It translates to CASSEGQGVHTEAFF.

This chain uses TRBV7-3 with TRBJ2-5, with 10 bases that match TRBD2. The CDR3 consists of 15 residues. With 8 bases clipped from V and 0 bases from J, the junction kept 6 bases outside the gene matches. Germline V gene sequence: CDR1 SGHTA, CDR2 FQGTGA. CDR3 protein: CASRRTSGYQETQYF. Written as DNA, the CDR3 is TGTGCCAGCCGTAGGACTAGCGGTTACCAAGAGACCCAGTACTTC.

CDR3 in amino acids: CASRQTTASNTEAFF. The CDR3 DNA reads TGTGCCAGTAGGCAGACGACAGCTTCGAACACTGAAGCTTTCTTT. The gene calls are TRBV19 and TRBJ1-1; the D gene is possibly TRBD1 (5 bases). Germline-derived CDR1 and CDR2 are LNHDA and SQIVND (reference sequence). This CDR3 contains 15 residues. The V end was cut by 6 bases, the J end by 1 base, with 15 bases between.

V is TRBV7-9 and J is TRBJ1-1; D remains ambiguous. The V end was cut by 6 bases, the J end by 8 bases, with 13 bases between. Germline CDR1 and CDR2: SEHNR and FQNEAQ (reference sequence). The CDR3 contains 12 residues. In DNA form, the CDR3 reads TGTGCCAGCAGTTGGTCAATGGCAGAAGCTTTCTTT. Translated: CASSWSMAEAFF. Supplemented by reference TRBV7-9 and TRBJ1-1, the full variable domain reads DTGVSQNPRHKITKRGQNVTFRCDPISEHNRLYWYRQTLGQGPEFLTYFQNEAQLEKSRLLSDRFSAERPKGSFSTLEIQRTEQGDSAMYLCASSWSMAEAFFGQGTRLTVV.

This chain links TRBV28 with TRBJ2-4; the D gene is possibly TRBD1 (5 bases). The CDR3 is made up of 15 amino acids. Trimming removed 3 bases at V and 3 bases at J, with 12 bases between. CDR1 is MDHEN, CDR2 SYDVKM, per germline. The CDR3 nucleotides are TGTGCCAGCAGTTTTAGGGGAAGCCACAAAAACATTCAGTACTTC. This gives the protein CASSFRGSHKNIQYF.

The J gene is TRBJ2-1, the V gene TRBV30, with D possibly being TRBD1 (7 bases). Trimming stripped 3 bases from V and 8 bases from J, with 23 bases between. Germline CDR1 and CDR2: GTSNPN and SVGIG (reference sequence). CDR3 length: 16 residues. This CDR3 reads CAWSSLYLGGTDEQFF. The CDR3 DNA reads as TGTGCCTGGAGCTCCCTATATTTGGGCGGGACAGATGAGCAGTTCTTC.

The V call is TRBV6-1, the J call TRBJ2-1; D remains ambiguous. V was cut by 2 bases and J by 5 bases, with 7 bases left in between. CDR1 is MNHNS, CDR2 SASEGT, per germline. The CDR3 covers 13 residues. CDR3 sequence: CASSEPLDNEQFF. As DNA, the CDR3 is TGTGCCAGCAGTGAACCTCTAGACAATGAGCAGTTCTTC.

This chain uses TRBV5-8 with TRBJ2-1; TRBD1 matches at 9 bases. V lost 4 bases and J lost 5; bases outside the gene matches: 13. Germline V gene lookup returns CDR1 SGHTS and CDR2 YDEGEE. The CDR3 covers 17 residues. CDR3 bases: TGTGCCAGCAGCCCGATGTCCGGGACAGGGATGAACAATGAGCAGTTCTTC. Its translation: CASSPMSGTGMNNEQFF.

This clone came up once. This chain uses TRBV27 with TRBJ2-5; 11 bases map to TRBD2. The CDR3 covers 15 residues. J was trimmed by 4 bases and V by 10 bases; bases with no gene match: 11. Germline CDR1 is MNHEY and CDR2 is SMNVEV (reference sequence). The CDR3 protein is CATSLAGGPGETQYF. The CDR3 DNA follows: TGTGCCACCTCCTTAGCGGGAGGGCCGGGAGAGACCCAGTACTTC.

CDR3: CASSPKQGVDGYTF. The CDR3 region has the DNA TGTGCCAGTAGCCCCAAACAGGGGGTTGATGGCTACACCTTC. The chain couples TRBV19 to TRBJ1-2, with TRBD1 matching over 8 bases. The ends lost 6 bases at V and 6 bases at J; junction bases unmatched: 9. The germline CDR1 and CDR2 sequences are LNHDA and SQIVND (reference sequence). CDR3 size: 14 residues.

The CDR3 DNA follows: TGTGCCAGCAGCTTTGGGACTAGCGGGAGTTACCACGAGCAGTACTTC. Protein product: CASSFGTSGSYHEQYF. The chain links TRBV5-6 to TRBJ2-7; 14 bases align to TRBD2. V gave up 2 bases and J gave up 5 bases; unmatched junction bases: 6. There are 16 residues in the CDR3. CDR1 is SGHDT, CDR2 YYEEEE, per germline.

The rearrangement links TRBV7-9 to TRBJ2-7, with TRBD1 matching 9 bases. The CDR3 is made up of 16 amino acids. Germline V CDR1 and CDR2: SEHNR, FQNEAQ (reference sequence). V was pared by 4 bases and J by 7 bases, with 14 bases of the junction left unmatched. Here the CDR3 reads CASSWGGSTGGAEQYF. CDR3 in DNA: TGTGCCAGCAGCTGGGGTGGCTCGACAGGGGGTGCTGAGCAGTACTTC.

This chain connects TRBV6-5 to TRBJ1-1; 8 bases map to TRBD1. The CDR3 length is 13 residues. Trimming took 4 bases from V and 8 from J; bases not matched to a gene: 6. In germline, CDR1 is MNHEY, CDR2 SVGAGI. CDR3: CASSSDRGREAFF. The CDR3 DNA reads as TGTGCCAGCAGTTCCGACAGGGGCCGGGAAGCTTTCTTT.

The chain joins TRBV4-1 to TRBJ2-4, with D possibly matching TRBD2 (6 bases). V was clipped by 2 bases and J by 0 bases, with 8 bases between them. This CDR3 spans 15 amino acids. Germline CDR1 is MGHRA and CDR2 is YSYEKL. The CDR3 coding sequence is TGCGCCAGCAGCCAACTGGGACTAGCCAAAAACATTCAGTACTTC. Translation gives CASSQLGLAKNIQYF.

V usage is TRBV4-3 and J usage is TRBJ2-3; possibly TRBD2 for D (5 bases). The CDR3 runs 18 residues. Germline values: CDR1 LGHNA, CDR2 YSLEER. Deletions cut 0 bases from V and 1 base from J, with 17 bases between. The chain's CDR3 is CASSQDLFSGTRTDTQYF. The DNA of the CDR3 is TGCGCCAGCAGCCAAGATTTGTTCTCGGGAACTCGCACAGATACGCAGTATTTT.

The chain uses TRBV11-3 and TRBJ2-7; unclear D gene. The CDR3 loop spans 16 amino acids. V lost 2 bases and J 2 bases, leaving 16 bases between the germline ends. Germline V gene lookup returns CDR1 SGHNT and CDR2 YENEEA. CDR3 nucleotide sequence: TGTGCCAGCAGCTTATTTAATTCTCAGCGTACCTACGAGCAGTACTTC. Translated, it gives CASSLFNSQRTYEQYF.

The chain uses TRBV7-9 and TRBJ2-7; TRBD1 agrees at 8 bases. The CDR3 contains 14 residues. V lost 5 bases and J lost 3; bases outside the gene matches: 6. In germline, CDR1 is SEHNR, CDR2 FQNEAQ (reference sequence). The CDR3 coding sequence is TGTGCCAGCAGCCCCAGGGACAGGCACTACGAGCAGTACTTC. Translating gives CASSPRDRHYEQYF.

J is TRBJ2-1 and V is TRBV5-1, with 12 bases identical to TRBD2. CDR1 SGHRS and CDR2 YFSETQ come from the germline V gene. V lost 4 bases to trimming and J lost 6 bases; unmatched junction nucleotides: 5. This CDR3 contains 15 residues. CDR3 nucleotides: TGCGCCAGCAGCGAGGGACTAGCGGGTACCAATGAGCAGTTCTTC. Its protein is CASSEGLAGTNEQFF.

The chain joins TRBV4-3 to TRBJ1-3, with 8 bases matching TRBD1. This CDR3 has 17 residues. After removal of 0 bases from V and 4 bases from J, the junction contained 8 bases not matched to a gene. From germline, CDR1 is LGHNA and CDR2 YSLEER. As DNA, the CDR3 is TGCGCCAGCAGCCAAGATACGCCGGACAGGGAGGGAAACACCATATATTTT. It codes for CASSQDTPDREGNTIYF.

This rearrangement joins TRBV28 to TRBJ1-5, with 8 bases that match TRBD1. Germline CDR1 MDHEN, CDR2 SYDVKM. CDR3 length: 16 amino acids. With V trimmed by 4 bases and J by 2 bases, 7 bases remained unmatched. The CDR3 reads CASSSGQGRGNQPQHF. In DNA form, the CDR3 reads TGTGCCAGCAGTTCAGGACAGGGTCGAGGCAATCAGCCCCAGCATTTT.

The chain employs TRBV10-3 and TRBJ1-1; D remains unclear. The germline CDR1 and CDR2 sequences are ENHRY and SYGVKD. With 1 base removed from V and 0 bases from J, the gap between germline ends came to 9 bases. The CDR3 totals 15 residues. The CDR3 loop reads CAISEFREVNTEAFF. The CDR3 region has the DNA TGTGCCATCAGTGAGTTTAGAGAGGTGAACACTGAAGCTTTCTTT.

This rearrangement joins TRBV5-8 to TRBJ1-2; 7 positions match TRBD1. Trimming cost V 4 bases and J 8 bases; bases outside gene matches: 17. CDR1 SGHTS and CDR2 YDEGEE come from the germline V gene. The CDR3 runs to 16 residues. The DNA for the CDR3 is TGTGCCAGCAGCGCGGACAGGCTGGATCAGGCAGGGGGCTACACCTTC. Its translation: CASSADRLDQAGGYTF.

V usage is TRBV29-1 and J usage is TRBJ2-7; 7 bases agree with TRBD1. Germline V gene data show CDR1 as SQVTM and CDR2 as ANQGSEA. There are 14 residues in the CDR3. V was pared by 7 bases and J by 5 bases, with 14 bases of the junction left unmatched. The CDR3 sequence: CSATTRQGRNEQYF. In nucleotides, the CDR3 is TGCAGCGCCACTACCCGACAGGGTCGGAACGAGCAGTACTTC.

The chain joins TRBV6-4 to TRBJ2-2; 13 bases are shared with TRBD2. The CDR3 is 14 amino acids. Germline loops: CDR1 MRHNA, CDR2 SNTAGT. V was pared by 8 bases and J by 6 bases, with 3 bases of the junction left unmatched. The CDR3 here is CASGTSGTSGELFF. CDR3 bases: TGTGCCAGCGGGACTAGCGGGACATCCGGGGAGCTGTTTTTT.

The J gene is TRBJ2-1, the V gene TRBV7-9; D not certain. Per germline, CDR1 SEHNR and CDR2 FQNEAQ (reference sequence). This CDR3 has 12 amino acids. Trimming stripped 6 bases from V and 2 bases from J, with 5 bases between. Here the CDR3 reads CASSQAYNEQFF. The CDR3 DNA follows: TGTGCCAGCAGTCAGGCCTACAATGAGCAGTTCTTC.

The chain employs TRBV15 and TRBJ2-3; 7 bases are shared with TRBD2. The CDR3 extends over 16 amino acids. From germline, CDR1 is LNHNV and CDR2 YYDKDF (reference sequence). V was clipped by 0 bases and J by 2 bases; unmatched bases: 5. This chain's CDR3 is CATSRDRAGVTDTQYF. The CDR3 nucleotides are TGTGCCACCAGCAGAGATCGGGCGGGAGTCACAGATACGCAGTATTTT.